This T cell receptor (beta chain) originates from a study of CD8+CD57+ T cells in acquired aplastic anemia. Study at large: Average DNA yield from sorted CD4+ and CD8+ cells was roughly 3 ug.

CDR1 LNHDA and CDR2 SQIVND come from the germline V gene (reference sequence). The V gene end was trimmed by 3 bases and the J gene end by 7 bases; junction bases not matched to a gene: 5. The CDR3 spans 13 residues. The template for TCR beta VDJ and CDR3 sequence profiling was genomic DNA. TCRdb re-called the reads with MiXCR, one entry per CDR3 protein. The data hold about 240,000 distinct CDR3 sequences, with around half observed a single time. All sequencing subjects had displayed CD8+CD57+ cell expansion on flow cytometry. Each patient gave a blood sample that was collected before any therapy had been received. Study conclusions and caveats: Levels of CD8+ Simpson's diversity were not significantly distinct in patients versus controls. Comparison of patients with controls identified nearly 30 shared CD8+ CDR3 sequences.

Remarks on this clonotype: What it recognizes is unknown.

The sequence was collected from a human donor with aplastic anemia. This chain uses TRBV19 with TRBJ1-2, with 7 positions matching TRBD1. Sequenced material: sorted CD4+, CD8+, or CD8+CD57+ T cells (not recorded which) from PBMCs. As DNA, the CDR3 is TGTGCCAGTAGTATTAGACAGGGTCTTGGCTACACCTTC. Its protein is CASSIRQGLGYTF.